These T cell receptor beta chains were read from a single sample in a study of T cells in Graves' hyperthyroidism and ophthalmopathy. TCRdb re-called the multiplex PCR reads through MiXCR, storing one row per CDR3 protein. Counted here are around 600,000 distinct CDR3 sequences, about 14% occurring once; the ten biggest clones make up roughly an eighth. The sample comprised blood. The receptors were gathered from a woman between 50 and 59 years old with Graves' ophthalmopathy. Each CDR3 is given with its conserved first and last residue. The D gene is left open where the match is weak. Size is stated for part of the rows, as once, few or many counts, or as a class when the clone is expanded.

V gene	clone size	D gene	J gene	CDR3 DNA	CDR3 protein
TRBV6-1	many	TRBD1	TRBJ2-7	TGTGCCAGCAGTTATTGGGACAGTACCTACGAGCAGTACTTC	CASSYWDSTYEQYF
TRBV11-2	many	NA	TRBJ2-1	TGTGCCAGCAGCTTAGACCTTAGCTGGATCAATGAGCAGTTCTTC	CASSLDLSWINEQFF
TRBV5-5	NA	NA	TRBJ1-3	TGTGCCAGCAGCCTTGGAAACTCTGGAAACACCATATATTTT	CASSLGNSGNTIYF
TRBV20-1	NA	NA	TRBJ2-1	TGCAGTGCTAGAGATCGAGTGGGAGGGGGGTACAATGAGCAGTTCTTC	CSARDRVGGGYNEQFF
TRBV7-9	NA	TRBD1	TRBJ2-1	TGTGCCAGCAGCTTAATAACTACAGGGGATGAGCAGTTCTTC	CASSLITTGDEQFF
TRBV20-1	many	NA	TRBJ1-5	TGCAGTGCTTTACAGGGACAGCCCCAGCATTTT	CSALQGQPQHF
TRBV7-9	NA	NA	TRBJ1-5	TGTGCCAGCAGCGACGGGAACTCCGGGCAGCCCCAGCATTTT	CASSDGNSGQPQHF
TRBV19	NA	NA	TRBJ2-1	TGTGCCAGTAGTATAGCGGCCACCTACAATGAGCAGTTCTTC	CASSIAATYNEQFF
TRBV11-2	many	NA	TRBJ2-7	TGTGCCAGCAGCTTTGAGGCGGAAACGGCCTACGAGCAGTACTTC	CASSFEAETAYEQYF
TRBV5-1	few	NA	TRBJ1-1	TGCGCCAGCAGCTTGGCCATAGTGCCTAACACTGAAGCTTTCTTT	CASSLAIVPNTEAFF
TRBV11-2	many	NA	TRBJ2-3	TGTGCCAGCAGCTTAGTGAGTCTAGCGAGCCCCGGTACGCAGTATTTT	CASSLVSLASPGTQYF
TRBV5-1	NA	TRBD2	TRBJ2-3	TGCGCCAGCGCATTAGAGGGACTAGCGGCCACAGATACGCAGTATTTT	CASALEGLAATDTQYF
TRBV2	few	TRBD2	TRBJ2-1	TGTGCCAGCGCTAGCGGGAGTGGTAATGAGCAGTTCTTC	CASASGSGNEQFF
TRBV7-2	many	TRBD2	TRBJ2-1	TGTGCCAGCAGCTTAGTGACTAGCGGGGTATACAATGAGCAGTTCTTC	CASSLVTSGVYNEQFF
TRBV3-1	many	NA	TRBJ1-1	TGTGCCAGCCGGGAACAGGGCGAAGCTTTCTTT	CASREQGEAFF
TRBV28	many	NA	TRBJ2-3	TGTGCCAGCAGCGTCTTGGGGTATTCAGATACGCAGTATTTT	CASSVLGYSDTQYF
TRBV7-9	many	NA	TRBJ1-2	TGTGCCAGCAGCTTAGCGTCGGGCCTTAACTATGGCTACACCTTC	CASSLASGLNYGYTF
TRBV6-2/TRBV6-3	NA	TRBD2	TRBJ2-4	TGTGCCAGCAGTTACGATGCGGCAGGGAGGGTTCAGTACTTC	CASSYDAAGRVQYF
TRBV2	many	NA	TRBJ2-7	TGTGCCAGCAGGGCCGGGGCCTACGAGCAGTACTTC	CASRAGAYEQYF
TRBV7-9	many	NA	TRBJ2-2	TGTGCCAGCAGGTCATTTCAGGGATACACCGGGGAGCTGTTTTTT	CASRSFQGYTGELFF
TRBV7-2	NA	NA	TRBJ2-5	TGTGCCAGCAGCTTTAACAGGCTGGAGACCCAGTACTTC	CASSFNRLETQYF
TRBV28	many	NA	TRBJ2-3	TGTGCCAGCAGTGTTACCCCGCTGGCGCAGTATTTT	CASSVTPLAQYF
TRBV19	few	NA	TRBJ2-7	TGTGCCAGTAGTATTCTCCCCCCCGCAGGCAGGGCGTCCTACGAGCAGTACTTC	CASSILPPAGRASYEQYF
TRBV7-9	NA	NA	TRBJ2-5	TGTGCCAGCAGCTTAGCGGCGAGCGCGGGGGCCCCCTACTTC	CASSLAASAGAPYF
TRBV4-3	few	TRBD2	TRBJ2-2	TGCGCCAGCAGCCAAGGGGGGAGGGACACCGGGGAGCTGTTTTTT	CASSQGGRDTGELFF
TRBV20-1	many	TRBD2	TRBJ2-1	TGCAGTTCTAATGGGAGGGATATGGGGTACAATGAGCAGTTCTTC	CSSNGRDMGYNEQFF
TRBV18	NA	NA	TRBJ1-3	TGTGCCAGCTCACCATTTGCGGGGGACCTCTCTGGAAACACCATATATTTT	CASSPFAGDLSGNTIYF
TRBV29-1	few	NA	TRBJ2-1	TGCAGCGTTGGAAGGGTTACCTACAATGAGCAGTTCTTC	CSVGRVTYNEQFF
TRBV6-2/TRBV6-3	NA	TRBD1	TRBJ1-3	TGTGCCAGCAGTGAGGGGACAGCCGGAAACACCATATATTTT	CASSEGTAGNTIYF
TRBV18	many	TRBD2	TRBJ2-5	TGTGCCAGCTCGCCCCGGACTAGCGGGATCGAAGAGACCCAGTACTTC	CASSPRTSGIEETQYF
TRBV9	few	TRBD1	TRBJ1-1	TGTGCCAGCAGCCAACAGACAGGGGGGAACACTGAAGCTTTCTTT	CASSQQTGGNTEAFF
TRBV7-8	many	NA	TRBJ2-5	TGTGCCAGCAGCGTCCCTTCTGGGGAGACCCAGTACTTC	CASSVPSGETQYF
TRBV27	many	TRBD2	TRBJ2-1	TGTGCCAGCAGTTTATTAGGACTAGCGGAATACAATGAGCAGTTCTTC	CASSLLGLAEYNEQFF
TRBV29-1	few	TRBD2	TRBJ2-7	TGCAGCGTGGACGCGGTGGGACTAGCGGGAGCCTACGAGCAGTACTTC	CSVDAVGLAGAYEQYF
TRBV6-1	many	NA	TRBJ1-5	TGTGCCAGCAGGTTATCGGGACTGAGAAATCAGCCCCAGCATTTT	CASRLSGLRNQPQHF
TRBV19	few	NA	TRBJ1-1	TGTGCCAGTAGGGTCAGGGGCGAATACACTGAAGCTTTCTTT	CASRVRGEYTEAFF
TRBV11-2	many	NA	TRBJ2-1	TGTGCCAGCAGCCACGGAGGCCCTGGGACCGACAATGAGCAGTTCTTC	CASSHGGPGTDNEQFF
TRBV18	many	NA	TRBJ1-1	TGTGCCAGCTCACCACTCCAGAACACCTTGAACACTGAAGCTTTCTTT	CASSPLQNTLNTEAFF
TRBV5-1	NA	NA	TRBJ2-3	TGCGCCAGCGGCCCCACAGGCCCAGATACGCAGTATTTT	CASGPTGPDTQYF
TRBV11-2	many	TRBD2	TRBJ2-7	TGTGCCAGCAGCTTGGAGAGCGGGAGCTCCTACGAGCAGTACTTC	CASSLESGSSYEQYF
TRBV28	many	NA	TRBJ1-5	TGTGCCAGCGGAAATCAACGGGGCGCAAATCAGCCCCAGCATTTT	CASGNQRGANQPQHF
TRBV20-1	many	TRBD2	TRBJ2-3	TGCAGTGCTAACGGACTAGCTGAAGATACGCAGTATTTT	CSANGLAEDTQYF
TRBV29-1	many	TRBD1	TRBJ2-3	TGCAGCGTTACCGGGACAGGGGCTAGCACAGATACGCAGTATTTT	CSVTGTGASTDTQYF
TRBV7-3	NA	NA	TRBJ2-2	TGTGCCAGCAGCTTCACCCTCGGGGAGCTGTTTTTT	CASSFTLGELFF
TRBV7-2	many	NA	TRBJ2-2	TGTGCCAGCAGCTTATGGCCAGCGAACGCGAACACCGGGGAGCTGTTTTTT	CASSLWPANANTGELFF
TRBV7-2	many	TRBD2	TRBJ2-2	TGTGCCAGCAGCTTAGCGAGGGCACTAGCGAGTAGAGGGCCCGGGGAGCTGTTTTTT	CASSLARALASRGPGELFF
TRBV27	few	TRBD2	TRBJ2-7	TGTGCCAGCAGTTCTCTAGCGGGAGGGGGGGACTACGAGCAGTACTTC	CASSSLAGGGDYEQYF
TRBV7-6	NA	TRBD1	TRBJ2-7	TGTGCCAGCAGCACCGGGACAGGGGGAAACGAGCAGTACTTC	CASSTGTGGNEQYF
TRBV12-3/TRBV12-4	many	NA	TRBJ1-5	TGTGCCAGCACCCCGAGTCAGTTCAATCAGCCCCAGCATTTT	CASTPSQFNQPQHF
TRBV20-1	many	TRBD2	TRBJ2-3	TGCAGTGCTACCCTCCCGGGAAGCGGGAGGTCGACGCAGTATTTT	CSATLPGSGRSTQYF
TRBV7-6	few	TRBD1	TRBJ1-4	TGTGCCAGCAGCCTAGACAGGGGGCAGGAAAAACTGTTTTTT	CASSLDRGQEKLFF
TRBV20-1	NA	TRBD1	TRBJ1-2	TGCAGTGCTAGCCCCCCGAACAGGGGAGCATCTAACTATGGCTACACCTTC	CSASPPNRGASNYGYTF
TRBV4-3	many	NA	TRBJ2-7	TGCGCCAGCAGCCAACTCCTCGAGGGCTCCTACGAGCAGTACTTC	CASSQLLEGSYEQYF